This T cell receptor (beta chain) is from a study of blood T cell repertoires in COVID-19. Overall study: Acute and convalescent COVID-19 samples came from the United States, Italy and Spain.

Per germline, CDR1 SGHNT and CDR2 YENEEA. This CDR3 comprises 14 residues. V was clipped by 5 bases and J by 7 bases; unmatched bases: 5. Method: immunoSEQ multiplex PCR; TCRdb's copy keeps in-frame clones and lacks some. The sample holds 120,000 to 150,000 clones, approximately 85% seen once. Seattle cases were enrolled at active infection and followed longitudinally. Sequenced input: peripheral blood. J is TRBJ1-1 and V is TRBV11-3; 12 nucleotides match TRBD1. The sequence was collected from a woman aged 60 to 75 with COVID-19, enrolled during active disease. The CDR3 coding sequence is TGTGCCAGCAGCCCGGGGACAGGGGGCCTTGAAGCTTTCTTT. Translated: CASSPGTGGLEAFF.